This entry lists 3 T cell receptor beta chains sequenced from one sample in a study of OX40 agonist ivuxolimab in advanced cancers. Some clones are missing from TCRdb's copy, which holds only in-frame ones; the method was immunoSEQ multiplex PCR. The data contain 45,000 to 55,000 clones, 65% to 85% of them seen just once; the ten biggest clones take up about 1%. The material sequenced was CD4+ or CD8+ T cells sorted from blood, taken in a trial of the OX40 agonist ivuxolimab. The receptors were gathered from an adult with an advanced solid tumor such as melanoma, head and neck, liver or kidney cancer.

This sequence joins TRBV5-1 and TRBJ1-1, with a possible D match to TRBD1 (6 bases). Germline CDR1 and CDR2: SGHRS and YFSETQ. Trimming took 1 base from V and 1 from J, leaving 11 bases between them. CDR3 size: 15 residues. The CDR3 DNA follows: TGCGCCAGCAGCTTGTATCAGGGGTCGAACACTGAAGCTTTCTTT. It translates to CASSLYQGSNTEAFF.

V gene TRBV6-6 combines with J gene TRBJ2-5; TRBD2 aligns across 7 bases. J gave up 1 base and V 2 bases, and 4 bases lay outside the gene matches. CDR1 MNHNY and CDR2 SVGAGI come from the germline V gene (reference sequence). The CDR3 is 15 residues long. This CDR3 reads CASSYGGRGQETQYF. Here the CDR3 DNA reads TGTGCCAGCAGTTACGGCGGGAGAGGCCAAGAGACCCAGTACTTC.

The rearrangement uses TRBV5-1 and TRBJ2-7; 12 positions agree with TRBD1. The CDR3 is 22 residues long. V shed 1 base and J 2 bases; nucleotides not matched to a gene: 22. Germline CDR1 is SGHRS and CDR2 is YFSETQ. This CDR3 is CASSLPGGTGGRLGVGAYEQYF. The CDR3 nucleotides read TGCGCCAGCAGCTTGCCCGGGGGGACAGGGGGCCGTCTGGGTGTGGGAGCCTACGAGCAGTACTTC.